Given below is one T cell receptor beta chain in context. What it binds is not known. The data originate from a study of T cells in Graves' hyperthyroidism and ophthalmopathy. On the study more broadly: Staff took peripheral blood when the initial diagnosis was made, before any treatment began. The study, taken as a whole, reports: Using 13 V-J features, a model discriminated ophthalmopathy from stable hyperthyroidism.

Germline CDR1 MNHEY, CDR2 SVGEGT. The CDR3 loop spans 17 amino acids. V was pared by 2 bases and J by 8 bases, with 12 bases of the junction left unmatched. RNA transcripts yielded amplified TCR beta CDR3 regions. Carried out on the TCR CDR3, a first-round RT-PCR used the HTBI primer set. TCRdb passed the multiplex PCR reads through MiXCR, listing each CDR3 protein once. The sample comprises about 350,000 distinct CDR3 sequences, 13% to 15% of which are singletons, and roughly 19% rests with the top ten. Reasons for excluding patients were uncontrolled infection, other autoimmune disease, pregnancy or lactation. Clinical symptoms, serum thyroxine and TRAb, thyroid ultrasound and orbital computed tomography together formed the diagnostic basis.

The chain is built from TRBV6-2 or TRBV6-3 and TRBJ2-1, with 10 bases that match TRBD2. Material for sequencing was blood. The receptor comes from a woman aged 55-70 years with Graves' ophthalmopathy. CDR3 sequence: CASSYGDIAGGGDEQFF. For the CDR3, the DNA is TGTGCCAGCAGTTACGGGGATATAGCGGGAGGAGGCGATGAGCAGTTCTTC.